This is a list of T cell receptor beta chains from one sample in a study of post-analysis software for immune sequencing data. A single record per CDR3 protein comes from TCRdb applying MiXCR to the PCR reads. Of hundreds of thousands of distinct CDR3 sequences in the sample, 30% are singletons; the top ten hold roughly 0.54%. Sequenced: blood. The receptors derive from a girl aged 5 to 17 with multiple sclerosis. Both conserved end residues are trimmed from each CDR3. The D gene is left open where the match is weak.

J gene: TRBJ1-2; D gene: .; V gene: TRBV20-1; CDR3 protein: SALPGGQLNYGYT
J gene: TRBJ1-6; D gene: TRBD1; V gene: TRBV7-2; CDR3 protein: ASSLLAGGNSPFH
J gene: TRBJ2-3; D gene: .; V gene: TRBV7-2; CDR3 protein: ASSWSRGRPDTQY
J gene: TRBJ2-3; D gene: TRBD1; V gene: TRBV20-1; CDR3 protein: SAPRQGGDTQY
J gene: TRBJ2-5; D gene: .; V gene: TRBV7-9; CDR3 protein: ASSAGLESQETQY
J gene: TRBJ2-5; D gene: .; V gene: TRBV9; CDR3 protein: ASSVAGSSIETQY
J gene: TRBJ1-1; D gene: TRBD1; V gene: TRBV14; CDR3 protein: ASSQDWNQGALAF
J gene: TRBJ1-5; D gene: TRBD1; V gene: TRBV29-1; CDR3 protein: SVWTGNGNQPQH
J gene: TRBJ2-6; D gene: TRBD2; V gene: TRBV7-9; CDR3 protein: ASSLPGGTGYVANVLT
J gene: TRBJ2-1; D gene: TRBD1; V gene: TRBV29-1; CDR3 protein: SAPDRGGNYNEQF
J gene: TRBJ1-6; D gene: .; V gene: TRBV20-1; CDR3 protein: SASFRQGYNSPLH
J gene: TRBJ2-1; D gene: TRBD2; V gene: TRBV29-1; CDR3 protein: SVPGREYSYNEQF
J gene: TRBJ1-1; D gene: .; V gene: TRBV20-1; CDR3 protein: SAPGFSEAF
J gene: TRBJ2-2; D gene: .; V gene: TRBV29-1; CDR3 protein: SVEDLGTGELF
J gene: TRBJ1-1; D gene: .; V gene: TRBV7-3; CDR3 protein: AGRETVNTEAF
J gene: TRBJ1-2; D gene: .; V gene: TRBV28; CDR3 protein: ASTSPGVYGYT
J gene: TRBJ2-7; D gene: .; V gene: TRBV20-1; CDR3 protein: SAKARRVYEQY
J gene: TRBJ1-4; D gene: .; V gene: TRBV6-1; CDR3 protein: ASSVEGPNEKLF
J gene: TRBJ2-5; D gene: TRBD2; V gene: TRBV4-2; CDR3 protein: ASSQKRGTQETQY
J gene: TRBJ1-1; D gene: .; V gene: TRBV7-9; CDR3 protein: AGRILNTEAF
J gene: TRBJ1-6; D gene: .; V gene: TRBV5-1; CDR3 protein: ASSLADRQDSPLH
J gene: TRBJ1-2; D gene: .; V gene: TRBV4-1; CDR3 protein: ASSQVSEGYT
J gene: TRBJ2-7; D gene: TRBD1; V gene: TRBV9; CDR3 protein: ASSVGQGTYEQY